The 21 T cell receptor beta chains below were found in one sample sequenced in a study of T cells in Graves' hyperthyroidism and ophthalmopathy. TCR beta CDR3 regions were amplified from RNA transcripts. Carried out on the TCR CDR3, a first-round RT-PCR used the HTBI primer set. TCRdb itself ran the multiplex PCR reads through MiXCR, one entry per CDR3 protein. This sample has approximately 640,000 distinct CDR3 sequences, with roughly 17% found just once. Source material: blood. The receptor source for this set is a man aged 50 to 60 with Graves' hyperthyroidism.

Ten or more counts support this clonotype. The chain couples TRBV2 to TRBJ2-2, with 8 bases matching TRBD1. Per the germline V gene, CDR1 is SNHLY and CDR2 is FYNNEI. After removal of 6 bases from V and 6 bases from J, the junction contained 6 bases not matched to a gene. This CDR3 has 14 residues. The CDR3 loop is CASSEDRVAGELFF. The CDR3 DNA reads as TGTGCCAGCAGCGAGGACAGGGTCGCCGGGGAGCTGTTTTTT.

This clonotype was seen only a few times. The CDR3 bases are TGTGCCAGCAGTAACAGGGTCAATGAGCAGTTCTTC. Translating it yields CASSNRVNEQFF. The chain couples TRBV12-3 or TRBV12-4 to TRBJ2-1; a possible D gene is TRBD1 (6 bases). V lost 5 bases, J lost 6 bases, and 8 bases lay in between. CDR3 length: 12 amino acids.

This clonotype was seen only a few times. V and J are TRBV6-1 and TRBJ1-4; D gene unclear. V was trimmed by 6 bases and J by 0 bases, leaving 8 bases between them. CDR3 length: 14 amino acids. The V gene's germline CDR1 is MNHNS and CDR2 SASEGT. The DNA of the CDR3 is TGTGCCAGCAGGATAACGGCAACTAATGAAAAACTGTTTTTT. Amino acids: CASRITATNEKLFF.

This clonotype was counted at least ten times. The V gene is TRBV19, the J gene TRBJ1-1; D may be TRBD1 (5 bases). Germline CDR1 LNHDA, CDR2 SQIVND (reference sequence). This CDR3 is built from 14 residues. V dropped 6 bases and J dropped 4 bases, with 15 bases sitting between them. For the CDR3, the DNA is TGTGCCAGTAGCGCCACTTTGGGGGGCACTGAAGCTTTCTTT. Translating it yields CASSATLGGTEAFF.

This clonotype was seen many times. The chain has TRBV5-1 and TRBJ2-3; D could derive from TRBD1 or TRBD2 (6 bases each). Trimming cost V 0 bases and J 2 bases, with 10 bases left between them. This CDR3 is built from 15 residues. Germline lookup yields CDR1 SGHRS and CDR2 YFSETQ. CDR3 loop: CASSLAPGATDTQYF. The CDR3 region has the DNA TGCGCCAGCAGCTTGGCCCCGGGGGCCACAGATACGCAGTATTTT.

This clonotype appeared many times. The chain couples TRBV7-2 to TRBJ2-7; D perhaps matches TRBD2 (5 bases). The germline V gene has CDR1 SGHTA and CDR2 FQGNSA. The CDR3 loop spans 15 amino acids. Trimming took off 3 bases at V and 3 bases at J, with 15 bases between the two ends. CDR3 nucleotide sequence: TGTGCCAGCAGCTTCGATAGTAAGGGAGTCTACGAGCAGTACTTC. Amino acids: CASSFDSKGVYEQYF.

This clonotype was observed a few times. The V call is TRBV29-1, the J call TRBJ2-1; 12 bases align to TRBD2. CDR3 length: 14 amino acids. The ends lost 7 bases at V and 12 bases at J; junction bases unmatched: 13. Germline V CDR1 and CDR2: SQVTM, ANQGSEA. The CDR3 bases are TGCAGCGCCCCGCCAGGACTAGCGGGGTCGGGGCAGTTCTTC. It specifies CSAPPGLAGSGQFF.

This clonotype was seen a handful of times. V usage is TRBV24-1 and J usage is TRBJ2-5, with D uncertain. Trimming took 5 bases from V and 5 from J, leaving 8 bases between them. The CDR3 is made up of 12 amino acids. The germline gives CDR1 KGHDR, CDR2 SFDVKD. This CDR3 reads CATSGDTETQYF. CDR3 nucleotides: TGTGCCACCAGTGGTGATACGGAGACCCAGTACTTC.

This clonotype has ten or more counts. The genes are TRBV29-1 and TRBJ2-1, with 8 nucleotides matching TRBD1. V gave up 0 bases and J gave up 7 bases; unmatched junction bases: 5. This CDR3 spans 14 amino acids. Germline CDR1 reads SQVTM; CDR2 reads ANQGSEA. In DNA form, the CDR3 reads TGCAGCGTTGAAGAACAGGGGGTGGTTAATGAGCAGTTCTTC. Amino acids: CSVEEQGVVNEQFF.

This clonotype has a handful of counts. The chain uses TRBV6-1 and TRBJ2-7, with D perhaps matching TRBD1 or TRBD2 (5 bases each). The CDR3 loop spans 15 amino acids. The germline gives CDR1 MNHNS, CDR2 SASEGT. Deletions cut 5 bases from V and 2 bases from J, with 16 bases between. The CDR3 is CASSRRDAGPYEQYF. Here the CDR3 DNA reads TGTGCCAGCAGTCGCCGGGACGCTGGGCCCTACGAGCAGTACTTC.

In its sample, this clonotype was seen many times. The rearrangement joins TRBV24-1 to TRBJ1-2, with a weak D call TRBD1 (6 bases). The V and J ends lost 4 bases and 0 bases respectively, with 14 bases between them. The CDR3 runs to 16 residues. The V gene's germline CDR1 is KGHDR and CDR2 SFDVKD. The CDR3 region has the DNA TGTGCCACCAGTGAGCCCGGGACATCGGCTAACTATGGCTACACCTTC. Its protein is CATSEPGTSANYGYTF.

The chain employs TRBV28 and TRBJ1-2; a weak D match, TRBD1 (6 bases). Germline V gene sequence: CDR1 MDHEN, CDR2 SYDVKM. The CDR3 extends over 15 amino acids. Trimming stripped 3 bases from V and 0 bases from J, with 11 bases between. The CDR3 sequence: CASSFTGPTNYGYTF. CDR3 in DNA: TGTGCCAGCAGTTTCACAGGGCCGACTAACTATGGCTACACCTTC.

There are a few counts of this clonotype. V usage is TRBV7-9 and J usage is TRBJ1-5; 7 bases align to TRBD1. CDR1 and CDR2 from the germline V gene are SEHNR and FQNEAQ (reference sequence). Trimming cost V 5 bases and J 5 bases; bases outside gene matches: 6. The CDR3 has 14 residues. CDR3 region: CASSISTGDQPQHF. CDR3 bases: TGTGCCAGCAGCATATCTACAGGGGATCAGCCCCAGCATTTT.

This clonotype was observed a handful of times. V usage is TRBV4-3 and J usage is TRBJ2-7; 8 bases agree with TRBD1. The CDR3 loop spans 16 amino acids. V dropped 1 base and J dropped 1; count of bases not matched to a gene: 6. CDR1 is LGHNA and CDR2 is YSLEER in the germline V gene. CDR3 DNA: TGCGCCAGCAGCCAAGCATGGGGACAGGCGTCCTACGAGCAGTACTTC. Translation: CASSQAWGQASYEQYF.

The sample holds many counts of this clonotype. The rearrangement uses TRBV11-2 and TRBJ2-7; TRBD1 might be the D (6 bases). CDR1 SGHAT and CDR2 FQNNGV come from the germline V gene. This CDR3 region has 16 residues. Trimming shortened V by 5 bases and J by 2 bases, and 19 bases separated the two germline ends. This CDR3 is CASSPLRTVSPYEQYF. DNA for the CDR3: TGTGCCAGCAGCCCCCTCAGGACAGTATCTCCCTACGAGCAGTACTTC.

This clonotype was picked up a small number of times. The chain recombines TRBV18 with TRBJ2-1, with TRBD1 matching over 7 bases. The V segment lost 4 bases and the J segment 7 bases; nucleotides outside the gene matches: 7. CDR3 size: 14 residues. Germline V gene lookup returns CDR1 KGHSH and CDR2 LQKENI. CDR3 protein: CASSLDRTNNEQFF. Here the CDR3 DNA reads TGTGCCAGCTCACTGGACAGGACGAATAATGAGCAGTTCTTC.

This clonotype was seen ten or more times. V gene TRBV19 combines with J gene TRBJ2-5; a weak D match, TRBD2 (6 bases). CDR3 length equals 14 residues. The germline V and J ends were trimmed by 1 base and 9 bases, with 15 bases remaining between them. Germline-derived CDR1 and CDR2 are LNHDA and SQIVND (reference sequence). The CDR3 reads CASSIAGGSGAQYF. CDR3 bases: TGTGCCAGTAGTATAGCAGGAGGGTCCGGGGCCCAGTACTTC.

This clonotype was seen many times. The chain carries TRBV7-3 and TRBJ2-3; 8 nucleotides agree with TRBD2. The CDR3 contains 14 residues. The V gene's germline CDR1 is SGHTA and CDR2 FQGTGA. The J segment lost 6 bases and the V segment lost 4 bases, leaving 6 bases of the junction unmatched. The CDR3 DNA is TGTGCCAGCAGCTCGGGACTAGGTGATGATACGCAGTATTTT. It is translated as CASSSGLGDDTQYF.

This clonotype came up many times. The rearrangement links TRBV19 to TRBJ1-5; 8 bases are shared with TRBD1. V was clipped by 9 bases and J by 7 bases; unmatched bases: 8. CDR3 length: 13 residues. Germline CDR1 LNHDA, CDR2 SQIVND (reference sequence). The chain's CDR3 is CASRTGIGQPQHF. The CDR3 region has the DNA TGTGCCAGCCGGACAGGGATCGGCCAGCCCCAGCATTTT.

This clonotype was seen repeatedly, ten times or more. The chain recombines TRBV19 with TRBJ2-7; the match to TRBD2 covers 7 bases. Germline CDR1 is LNHDA and CDR2 is SQIVND (reference sequence). After removal of 1 base from V and 3 bases from J, the junction contained 3 bases not matched to a gene. The CDR3 covers 14 residues. The CDR3 region is CASSIGSGGYEQYF. DNA of the CDR3: TGTGCCAGTAGTATAGGATCGGGAGGCTACGAGCAGTACTTC.

This chain joins TRBV10-1 and TRBJ1-6; D ambiguous. Looked up from germline, CDR1 is WNHNN and CDR2 is SYGVQD (reference sequence). V dropped 3 bases and J dropped 6 bases, with 6 bases sitting between them. The CDR3 has 13 residues. CDR3 loop: CASSDRANSPLHF. The CDR3 DNA sequence: TGCGCCAGCAGTGACCGGGCTAATTCACCCCTCCACTTT.